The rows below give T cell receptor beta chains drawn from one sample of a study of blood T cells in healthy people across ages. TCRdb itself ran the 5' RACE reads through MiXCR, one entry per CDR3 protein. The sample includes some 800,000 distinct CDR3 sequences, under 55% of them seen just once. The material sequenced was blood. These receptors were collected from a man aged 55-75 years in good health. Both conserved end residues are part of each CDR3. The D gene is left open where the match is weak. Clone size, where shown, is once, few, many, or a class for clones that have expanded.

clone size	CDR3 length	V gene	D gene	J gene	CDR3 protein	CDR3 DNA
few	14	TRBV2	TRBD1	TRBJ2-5	CASSLSGTAETQYF	TGTGCCAGCAGCTTATCCGGGACAGCTGAGACCCAGTACTTC
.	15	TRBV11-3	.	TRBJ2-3	CASSLEMTGTDTQYF	TGTGCCAGCAGCTTAGAAATGACAGGCACAGATACGCAGTATTTT
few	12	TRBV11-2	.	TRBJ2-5	CASSSWGETQYF	TGTGCCAGCAGCTCCTGGGGGGAGACCCAGTACTTC
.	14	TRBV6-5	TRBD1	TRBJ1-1	CASSSDRGLTEAFF	TGTGCCAGCAGTTCGGACAGGGGGTTAACTGAAGCTTTCTTT
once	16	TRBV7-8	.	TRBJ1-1	CASSPSRGGVNTEAFF	TGTGCCAGCAGCCCCTCTCGTGGGGGCGTGAACACCGAAGCTTTCTTT
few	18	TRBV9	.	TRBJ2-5	CASSVGRFTQGPQETQYF	TGTGCCAGCAGCGTAGGGAGATTCACACAGGGACCCCAAGAGACCCAGTACTTC
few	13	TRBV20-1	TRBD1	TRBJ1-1	CSARAGGNTEAFF	TGCAGTGCTAGGGCAGGGGGGAACACTGAAGCTTTCTTT
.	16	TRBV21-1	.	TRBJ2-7	CASSAGRPDSCYEQYF	TGTGCCAGCAGCGCTGGACGGCCAGATTCGTGCTACGAGCAGTACTTC
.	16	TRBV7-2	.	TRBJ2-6	CASSRTQISGANVLTF	TGTGCCAGCAGTCGGACCCAGATCTCTGGGGCCAACGTCCTGACTTTC
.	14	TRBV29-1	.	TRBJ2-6	CSVVSSYGANVLTF	TGCAGCGTTGTAAGCTCATACGGGGCCAACGTCCTGACTTTC
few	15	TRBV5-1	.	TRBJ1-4	CASSLGIRGNEKLFF	TGCGCCAGCAGCTTGGGCATCCGGGGGAATGAAAAACTGTTTTTT
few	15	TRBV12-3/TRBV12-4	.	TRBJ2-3	CASSWTSLSTDTQYF	TGTGCCAGCAGTTGGACTTCCCTTTCCACAGATACGCAGTATTTT
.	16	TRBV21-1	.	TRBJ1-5	CASSKDTGGPNQPQHF	TGTGCCAGCAGCAAAGACACAGGGGGCCCCAATCAGCCCCAGCATTTT
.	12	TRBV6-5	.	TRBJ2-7	CASRNNRYEQYF	TGTGCCAGCAGAAATAATCGGTACGAGCAGTACTTC
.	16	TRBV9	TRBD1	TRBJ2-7	CASSVAEAGGNHEQYF	TGTGCCAGCAGCGTAGCTGAGGCAGGGGGCAACCACGAGCAGTACTTC
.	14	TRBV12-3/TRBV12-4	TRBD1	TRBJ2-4	CASSGTGGKNIQYF	TGTGCCAGTTCGGGGACAGGAGGCAAAAACATTCAGTACTTC
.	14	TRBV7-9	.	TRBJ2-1	CASSLGALANEQFF	TGTGCCAGCAGCTTAGGGGCGTTGGCCAATGAGCAGTTCTTC
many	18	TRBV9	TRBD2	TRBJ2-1	CASSATTSGGANYNEQFF	TGTGCCAGCAGCGCCACGACTAGCGGGGGCGCCAATTACAATGAGCAGTTCTTC
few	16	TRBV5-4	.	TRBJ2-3	CASSLEAGLATDTQYF	TGTGCCAGCAGCTTGGAGGCGGGCCTCGCCACAGATACGCAGTATTTT
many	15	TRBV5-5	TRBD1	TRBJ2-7	CASSSDRAPTYEQYF	TGTGCCAGCAGCTCCGACAGGGCCCCTACCTACGAGCAGTACTTC
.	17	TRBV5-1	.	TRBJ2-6	CASSFTHQVSGANVLTF	TGCGCCAGCAGCTTCACCCATCAGGTCTCTGGGGCCAACGTCCTGACTTTC
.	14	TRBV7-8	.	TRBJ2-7	CASSLGNKNYEQYF	TGTGCCAGCAGCTTAGGAAACAAAAACTACGAGCAGTACTTC
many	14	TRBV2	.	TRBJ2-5	CASSEAGGRKTQYF	TGTGCCAGCAGTGAAGCGGGCGGGCGTAAGACCCAGTACTTC
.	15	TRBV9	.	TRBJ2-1	CASSEQGRSYNEQFF	TGTGCCAGCAGCGAGCAGGGTCGATCCTACAATGAGCAGTTCTTC
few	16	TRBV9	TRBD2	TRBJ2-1	CASSPWTSGGLNEQFF	TGTGCCAGCAGCCCTTGGACTAGCGGGGGTCTCAATGAGCAGTTCTTC
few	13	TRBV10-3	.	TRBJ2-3	CAISSGVADTQYF	TGTGCCATCAGTTCGGGCGTCGCAGATACGCAGTATTTT
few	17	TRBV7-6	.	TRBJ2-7	CASSSDAGVRFSYEQYF	TGTGCCAGCAGCTCTGATGCGGGTGTCAGGTTTTCCTACGAGCAGTACTTC
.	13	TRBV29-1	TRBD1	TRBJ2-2	CSTRTGRGGELFF	TGCAGCACACGGACAGGGCGGGGCGGGGAGCTGTTTTTT
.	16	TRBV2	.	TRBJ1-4	CASSSEGNEAYEKLFF	TGTGCCAGCAGTAGTGAGGGGAATGAGGCCTATGAAAAACTGTTTTTT
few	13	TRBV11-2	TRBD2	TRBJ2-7	CASSREGLGEQYF	TGTGCCAGCAGCCGGGAGGGTTTGGGCGAGCAGTACTTC
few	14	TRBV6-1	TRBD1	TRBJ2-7	CASRKDRPSYEQYF	TGTGCCAGCAGGAAGGACAGGCCTTCCTACGAGCAGTACTTC
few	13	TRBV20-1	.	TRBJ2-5	CSARHFGRETQYF	TGCAGTGCTAGACACTTTGGGCGAGAGACCCAGTACTTC
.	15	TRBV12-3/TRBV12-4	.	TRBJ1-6	CASSLEGNNNSPLHF	TGTGCCAGCAGTCTAGAGGGGAACAATAATTCACCCCTCCACTTT
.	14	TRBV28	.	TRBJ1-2	CASSFQGLPGGYTF	TGTGCCAGCAGTTTTCAGGGGCTCCCGGGGGGCTACACCTTC
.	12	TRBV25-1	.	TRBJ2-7	CASSERSDEQYF	TGTGCCAGCAGTGAACGCTCCGACGAGCAGTACTTC
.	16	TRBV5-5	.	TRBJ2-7	CASSLERDTYTYEQYF	TGTGCCAGCAGCTTGGAGCGGGACACCTACACCTACGAGCAGTACTTC
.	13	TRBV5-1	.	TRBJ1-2	CASTPGEGYGYTF	TGCGCCAGCACGCCAGGGGAGGGCTATGGCTACACCTTC
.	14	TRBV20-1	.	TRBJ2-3	CSARVTGDTDTQYF	TGCAGTGCTAGAGTTACGGGAGACACAGATACGCAGTATTTT
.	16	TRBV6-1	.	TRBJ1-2	CASSSGDSRLGYGYTF	TGTGCCAGCAGTTCCGGAGATTCCCGCCTAGGCTATGGCTACACCTTC